The TCR beta chain described here comes from a study of T cell responses to AZD1222 COVID-19 vaccine (dated by TCRdb to the early 2020s). The study in broad terms: TCR sequencing covered approximately 230 trial participants: 207 given two doses of AZD1222 and 26 given two doses of MenACWY control vaccine. Trial participants were enrolled into age subgroups of 18-55, 56-69 and 70-plus years, which contained about 150, 28 and 57 TCR-sequenced participants, respectively. What the authors observed across the whole study: Participants were mostly white British, with more females than males. The authors suggested clonal diversity may have been underestimated. No day 14 peak-response samples were available, so repertoires were characterized only after the peak T cell response. CD4 TCRs associated with the vaccine covered the entire spike protein, and the dominant responses were in regions 160-218 and 743-854. After two AZD1222 doses, both the breadth and the depth of spike-specific TCRs were significantly higher than at day 0 and than in MenACWY recipients. Nearly half of unique spike-specific TCRs reportedly recognized epitopes outside regions mutated in the B.1.351 and B.1.1.7 variants. Only 5 to 7 AZD1222 recipients were SARS-CoV-2 seropositive at baseline, limiting conclusions about previously exposed vaccinees. The 56-69-year group was small, and its depth increase did not reach significance, likely because of low power.

The label giving this sample's time point can be read as: about 28 days (+/-7) after the second vaccine dose. AZD1222 recipients given second doses at about 4 weeks or at about 12 weeks were pooled, since spike-specific TCR depth and breadth were not found to differ between the two schedules. Vaccinee samples were obtained from the UK trials COV001 and COV002, which included a single-blind randomized controlled phase 2/3 trial of AZD1222 (ChAdOx1 nCoV-19) in healthy adults. Trial participant PBMC samples were collected at day 0 and day 28 after the second dose for TCRbeta chain sequencing. The CDR3 regions of human TCRbeta chains were analyzed by immunosequencing. In the authors' own workflow: Repertoire TCRs were checked for matches against a reference library of SARS-CoV-2-specific TCRs that had been generated using the MIRA antigen-specificity platform. Breadth meant the fraction of unique TCRs that were SARS-CoV-2-associated, whereas depth meant the fraction of total T cells that were SARS-CoV-2-associated. Using the MIRA data, each spike-specific TCR was assigned both to the spike region to which the TCR was reactive and to a CD4 or CD8 class. Log10-transformed breadth and depth values were compared by one-way ANOVA with Sidak's multiple comparisons tests. Here the immuneACCESS table is served through TCRdb, limited to in-frame sequences with V and J called. Missing clones are a known gap in these copies; in checked studies unresolved V genes cover under half, and the rest lacks a known reason. Clonal size and the V and J genes are those of that table, whereas D and trimming came from the DNA. For this sample there are tens of thousands of clones; 65% to 90% appear just once. The ten most abundant clones make up 6.9% of the sample.

CDR1 and CDR2 are drawn from the germline V gene (reference sequence): LNHDA, SQIVND. Trimming at the junction amounts to 4 bases on V and 5 bases on J, and the germline ends lie 15 bases apart. The CDR3, from cysteine to phenylalanine, totals 16 residues. This entry keeps only the CDR3 DNA: 48 bases, framed from base 1. Comments on this clone: What antigen it recognizes has not been identified. No much larger clonotype is one base removed from it; base qualities were not supplied.

The sequence came from an adult who received the AZD1222 COVID-19 vaccine. This specimen was peripheral blood, taken 28 days after the second AZD1222 dose. Recombination connected TRBV19 to TRBJ1-6, with the D segment identity uncertain. The CDR3 corresponds to CASSTFGRSNNSPLHF. The DNA is as follows: TGTGCCAGTAGTACCTTCGGACGGTCGAATAATTCACCCCTCCACTTT.